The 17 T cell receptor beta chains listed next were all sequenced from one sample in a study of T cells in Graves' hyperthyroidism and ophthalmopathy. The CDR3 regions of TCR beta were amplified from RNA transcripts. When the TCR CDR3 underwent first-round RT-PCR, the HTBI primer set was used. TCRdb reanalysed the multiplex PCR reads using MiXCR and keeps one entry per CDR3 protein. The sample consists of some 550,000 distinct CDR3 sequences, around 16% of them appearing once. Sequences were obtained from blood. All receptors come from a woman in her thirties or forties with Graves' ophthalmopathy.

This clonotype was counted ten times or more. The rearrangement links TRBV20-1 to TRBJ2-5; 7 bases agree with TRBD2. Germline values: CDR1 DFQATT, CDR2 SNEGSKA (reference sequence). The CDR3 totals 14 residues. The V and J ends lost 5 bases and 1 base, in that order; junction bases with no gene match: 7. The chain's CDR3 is CSARSGAVQETQYF. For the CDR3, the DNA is TGCAGTGCTCGAAGCGGGGCCGTCCAAGAGACCCAGTACTTC.

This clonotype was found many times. Here the CDR3 DNA reads TGTGCCAGCAGCTGGGGGGACAGCACCTACGAGCAGTACTTC. Its protein is CASSWGDSTYEQYF. The chain employs TRBV5-6 and TRBJ2-7; a weak D match, TRBD1 (7 bases). V lost 3 bases and J lost 2, with 12 bases in between. Germline CDR1 reads SGHDT; CDR2 reads YYEEEE. This CDR3 has 14 residues. Full variable domain (rest looked up from reference TRBV5-6 and TRBJ2-7): DAGVTQSPTHLIKTRGQQVTLRCSPKSGHDTVSWYQQALGQGPQFIFQYYEEEERQRGNFPDRFSGHQFPNYSSELNVNALLLGDSALYLCASSWGDSTYEQYFGPGTRLTVT.

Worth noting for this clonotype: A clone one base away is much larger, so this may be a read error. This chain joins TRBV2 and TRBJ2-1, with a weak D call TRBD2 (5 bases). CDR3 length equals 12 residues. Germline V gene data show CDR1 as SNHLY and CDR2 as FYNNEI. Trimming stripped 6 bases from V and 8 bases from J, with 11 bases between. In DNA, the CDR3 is TGTGCCAGCAGACTCGGCGGGTATGAGCAGTTCTTC. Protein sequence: CASRLGGYEQFF.

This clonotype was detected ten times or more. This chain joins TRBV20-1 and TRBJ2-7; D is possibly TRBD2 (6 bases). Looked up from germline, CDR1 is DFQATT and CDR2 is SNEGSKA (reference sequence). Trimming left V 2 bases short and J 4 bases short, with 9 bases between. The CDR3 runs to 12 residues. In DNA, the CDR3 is TGCAGTGCTAGATTCGGGGGATACGAGCAGTACTTC. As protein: CSARFGGYEQYF.

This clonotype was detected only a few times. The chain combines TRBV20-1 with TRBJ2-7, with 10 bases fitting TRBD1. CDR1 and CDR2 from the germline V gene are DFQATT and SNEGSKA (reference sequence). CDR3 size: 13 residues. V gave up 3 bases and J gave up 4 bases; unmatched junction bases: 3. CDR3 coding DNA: TGCAGTGCTAGCTGGACAGGGGGTTACGAGCAGTACTTC. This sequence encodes CSASWTGGYEQYF.

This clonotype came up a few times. The CDR3 nucleotides read TGTGCCAGCAGTTTAAGACAGAATGAAAAACTGTTTTTT. Protein: CASSLRQNEKLFF. The chain is built from TRBV12-3 or TRBV12-4 and TRBJ1-4, with a weak D call TRBD1 (5 bases). The CDR3 covers 13 residues. V was cut by 2 bases and J by 5 bases, with 6 bases left in between.

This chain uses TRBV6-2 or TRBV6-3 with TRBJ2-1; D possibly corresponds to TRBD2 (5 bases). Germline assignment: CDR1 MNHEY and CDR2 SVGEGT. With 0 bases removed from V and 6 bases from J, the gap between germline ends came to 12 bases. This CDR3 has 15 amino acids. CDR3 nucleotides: TGTGCCAGCAGTTACTCGACGGGATCCCGCAATGAGCAGTTCTTC. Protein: CASSYSTGSRNEQFF.

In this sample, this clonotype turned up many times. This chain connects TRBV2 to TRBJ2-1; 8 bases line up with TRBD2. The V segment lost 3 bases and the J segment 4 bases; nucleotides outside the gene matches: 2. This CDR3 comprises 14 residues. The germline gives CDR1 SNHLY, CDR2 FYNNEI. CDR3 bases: TGTGCCAGCAGTGAGACTAGCGCATACAATGAGCAGTTCTTC. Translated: CASSETSAYNEQFF.

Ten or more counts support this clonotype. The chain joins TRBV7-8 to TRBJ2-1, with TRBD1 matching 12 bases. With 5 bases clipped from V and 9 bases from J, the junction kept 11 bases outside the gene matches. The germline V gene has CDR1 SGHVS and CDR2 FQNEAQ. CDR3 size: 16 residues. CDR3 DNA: TGTGCCAGCAGCCGATCCGGGACAGGGGGCTCGGGTGAGCAGTTCTTC. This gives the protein CASSRSGTGGSGEQFF. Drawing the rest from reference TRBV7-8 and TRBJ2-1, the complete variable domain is GAGVSQSPRYKVAKRGQDVALRCDPISGHVSLFWYQQALGQGPEFLTYFQNEAQLDKSGLPSDRFFAERPEGSVSTLKIQRTQQEDSAVYLCASSRSGTGGSGEQFFGPGTRLTVL.

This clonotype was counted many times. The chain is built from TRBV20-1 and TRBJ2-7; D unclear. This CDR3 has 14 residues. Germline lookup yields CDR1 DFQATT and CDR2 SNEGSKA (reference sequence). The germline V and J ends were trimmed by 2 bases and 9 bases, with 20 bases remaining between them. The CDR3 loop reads CSARTSTAPWGQYF. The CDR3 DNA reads TGCAGTGCTAGAACGAGCACAGCGCCTTGGGGGCAGTACTTC.

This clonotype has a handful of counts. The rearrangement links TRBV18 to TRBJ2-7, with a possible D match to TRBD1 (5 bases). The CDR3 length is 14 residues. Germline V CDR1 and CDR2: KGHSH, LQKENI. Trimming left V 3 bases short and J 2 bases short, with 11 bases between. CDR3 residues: CASSPLGHTYEQYF. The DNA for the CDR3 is TGTGCCAGCTCACCCCTAGGACACACCTACGAGCAGTACTTC. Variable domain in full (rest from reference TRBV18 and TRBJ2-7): NAGVMQNPRHLVRRRGQEARLRCSPMKGHSHVYWYRQLPEEGLKFMVYLQKENIIDESGMPKERFSAEFPKEGPSILRIQQVVRGDSAAYFCASSPLGHTYEQYFGPGTRLTVT.

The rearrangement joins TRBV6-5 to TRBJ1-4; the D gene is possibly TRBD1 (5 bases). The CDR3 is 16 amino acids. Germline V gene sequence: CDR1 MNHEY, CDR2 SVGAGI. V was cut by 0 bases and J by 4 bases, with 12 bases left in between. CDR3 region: CASSYSGGLRNEKLFF. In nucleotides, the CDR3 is TGTGCCAGCAGTTACTCGGGGGGACTTCGTAATGAAAAACTGTTTTTT.

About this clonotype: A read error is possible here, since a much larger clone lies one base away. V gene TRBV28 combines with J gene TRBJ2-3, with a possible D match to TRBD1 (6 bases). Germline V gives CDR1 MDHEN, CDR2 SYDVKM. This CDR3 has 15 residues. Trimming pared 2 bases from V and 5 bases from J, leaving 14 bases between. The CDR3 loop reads CASSLPARGIDTQYF. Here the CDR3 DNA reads TGTGCCAGCAGTTTACCAGCGAGGGGGATAGATACGCAGTATTTT.

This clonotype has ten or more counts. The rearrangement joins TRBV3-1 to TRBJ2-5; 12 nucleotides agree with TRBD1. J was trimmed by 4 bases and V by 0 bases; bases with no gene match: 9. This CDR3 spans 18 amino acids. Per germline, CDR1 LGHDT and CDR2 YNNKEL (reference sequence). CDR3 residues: CASSQEDMGTGGLETQYF. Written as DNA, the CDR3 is TGTGCCAGCAGCCAAGAGGATATGGGGACAGGGGGCTTAGAGACCCAGTACTTC.

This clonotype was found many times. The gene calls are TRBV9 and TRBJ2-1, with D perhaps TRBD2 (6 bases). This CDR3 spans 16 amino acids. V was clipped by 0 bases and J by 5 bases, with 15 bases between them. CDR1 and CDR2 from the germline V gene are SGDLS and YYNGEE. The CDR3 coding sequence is TGTGCCAGCAGCGTAGCTTGGACGGGAGAAAACAATGAGCAGTTCTTC. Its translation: CASSVAWTGENNEQFF.

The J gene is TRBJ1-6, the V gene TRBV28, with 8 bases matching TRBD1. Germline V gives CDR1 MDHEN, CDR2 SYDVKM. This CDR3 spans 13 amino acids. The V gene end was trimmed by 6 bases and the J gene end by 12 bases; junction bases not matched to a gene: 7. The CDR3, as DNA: TGTGCCAGCAGCTCGGACAGGGCGAGACCCCTCCACTTT. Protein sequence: CASSSDRARPLHF.

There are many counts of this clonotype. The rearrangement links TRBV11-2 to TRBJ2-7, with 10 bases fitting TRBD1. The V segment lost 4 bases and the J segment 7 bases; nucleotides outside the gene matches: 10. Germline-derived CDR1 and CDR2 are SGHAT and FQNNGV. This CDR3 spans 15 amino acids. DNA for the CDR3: TGTGCCAGCAGCTCTCCGGGACAGGGGCGAGGGGAGCAGTACTTC. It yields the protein CASSSPGQGRGEQYF.